Following are 4 T cell receptor beta chains from one sample sequenced in a study of T cells after yellow fever vaccination. From the 5' RACE reads, TCRdb called clonotypes with MiXCR, one entry per CDR3 protein. Altogether some 320,000 distinct CDR3 sequences are present, around 10% being singletons, with the ten largest covering 3% to 3.5%. The specimen was CD4+ T cells sorted from PBMCs, collected 45 days after the yellow fever booster vaccination. Source of these receptors: a man younger than 30 who received the YFV17D yellow fever vaccine.

This rearrangement joins TRBV3-1 to TRBJ1-2, with 10 bases lining up with TRBD1. Looked up from germline, CDR1 is LGHDT and CDR2 is YNNKEL (reference sequence). After removal of 1 base from V and 12 bases from J, the junction contained 5 bases not matched to a gene. The CDR3 contains 13 residues. CDR3 sequence: CASSQGGTGDNTF. The CDR3 DNA is TGTGCCAGCAGCCAAGGGGGGACAGGGGATAACACCTTC. Variable domain in full (rest from reference TRBV3-1 and TRBJ1-2): DTAVSQTPKYLVTQMGNDKSIKCEQNLGHDTMYWYKQDSKKFLKIMFSYNNKELIINETVPNRFSPKSPDKAHLNLHINSLELGDSAVYFCASSQGGTGDNTFGSGTRLTVV.

This clonotype was observed at least ten times. This chain joins TRBV7-9 and TRBJ2-1; either TRBD1 or TRBD2 may supply D (5 bases each). There are 17 residues in the CDR3. The V gene's germline CDR1 is SEHNR and CDR2 FQNEAQ (reference sequence). Trimming removed 5 bases from V and 0 bases from J, with 17 bases in between. The CDR3 sequence is CASSQTRDVSSYNEQFF. In nucleotides, the CDR3 is TGTGCCAGCAGCCAAACTAGGGACGTGAGCTCCTACAATGAGCAGTTCTTC.

The genes are TRBV9 and TRBJ2-3; possible D gene TRBD2, 6 bases. Trimming took 2 bases from V and 7 from J, leaving 11 bases between them. The CDR3 has 13 residues. In germline, CDR1 is SGDLS, CDR2 YYNGEE. CDR3 in DNA: TGTGCCAGCAGCGTTGGACTACCAAATACGCAGTATTTT. Translation: CASSVGLPNTQYF.

In its sample, this clonotype was seen a few times. The J gene is TRBJ2-5, the V gene TRBV12-3 or TRBV12-4; no clear D. Deletions cut 7 bases from V and 1 base from J, with 16 bases between. The CDR3 sequence is 15 residues long. CDR3: CASTPWAWSQETQYF. The CDR3 bases are TGTGCCAGCACCCCTTGGGCATGGAGCCAAGAGACCCAGTACTTC.